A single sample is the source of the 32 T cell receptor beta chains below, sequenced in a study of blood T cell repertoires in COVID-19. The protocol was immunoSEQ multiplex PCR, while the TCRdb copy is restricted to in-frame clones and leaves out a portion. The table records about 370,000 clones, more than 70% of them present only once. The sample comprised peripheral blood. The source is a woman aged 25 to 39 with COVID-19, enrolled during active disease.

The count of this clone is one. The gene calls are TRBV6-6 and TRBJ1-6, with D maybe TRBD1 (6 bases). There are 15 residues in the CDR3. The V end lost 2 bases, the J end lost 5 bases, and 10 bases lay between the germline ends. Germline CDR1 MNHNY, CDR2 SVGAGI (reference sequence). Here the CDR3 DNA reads TGTGCCAGCAGTTACACGGCAGGGGATAATTCACCCCTCCACTTT. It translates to CASSYTAGDNSPLHF.

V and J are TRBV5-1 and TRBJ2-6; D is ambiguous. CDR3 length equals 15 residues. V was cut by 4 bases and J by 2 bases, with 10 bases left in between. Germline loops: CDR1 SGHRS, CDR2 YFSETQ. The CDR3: CASSPDLAGANVLTF. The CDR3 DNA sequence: TGCGCCAGCAGCCCCGACTTGGCTGGGGCCAACGTCCTGACTTTC.

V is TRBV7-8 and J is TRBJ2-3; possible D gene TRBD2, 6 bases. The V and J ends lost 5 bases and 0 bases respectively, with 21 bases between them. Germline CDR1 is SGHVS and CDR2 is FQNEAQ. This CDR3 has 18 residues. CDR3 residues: CASSAGHGGYSSTDTQYF. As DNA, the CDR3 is TGTGCCAGCAGCGCAGGGCACGGGGGTTACTCTAGCACAGATACGCAGTATTTT.

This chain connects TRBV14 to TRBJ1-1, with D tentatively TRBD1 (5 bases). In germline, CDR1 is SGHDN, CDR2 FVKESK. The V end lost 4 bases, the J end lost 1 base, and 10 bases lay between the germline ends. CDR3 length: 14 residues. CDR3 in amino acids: CASSLLTGNTEAFF. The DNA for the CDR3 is TGTGCCAGCAGCCTTTTAACAGGGAACACTGAAGCTTTCTTT.

CDR3 sequence reads: CSASGGGVDEQFF. CDR3 nucleotide sequence: TGCAGTGCTAGTGGAGGGGGGGTCGATGAGCAGTTCTTC. The J gene is TRBJ2-1, the V gene TRBV20-1, with D possibly being TRBD2 (7 bases). Germline CDR1 DFQATT, CDR2 SNEGSKA (reference sequence). Trimming took off 3 bases at V and 8 bases at J, with 14 bases between the two ends. This CDR3 region has 13 residues.

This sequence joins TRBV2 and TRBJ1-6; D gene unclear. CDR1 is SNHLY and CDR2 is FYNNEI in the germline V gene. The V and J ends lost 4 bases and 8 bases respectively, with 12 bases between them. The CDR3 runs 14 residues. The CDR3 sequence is CASSVSGIYSPLHF. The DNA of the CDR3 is TGTGCCAGCAGTGTTTCGGGAATTTATTCACCCCTCCACTTT.

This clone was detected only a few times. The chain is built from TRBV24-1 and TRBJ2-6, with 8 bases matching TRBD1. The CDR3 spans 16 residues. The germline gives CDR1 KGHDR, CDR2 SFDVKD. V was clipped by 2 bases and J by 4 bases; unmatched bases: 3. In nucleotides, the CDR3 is TGTGCCACCAGTGATTCGACAGGGGACGGGGCCAACGTCCTGACTTTC. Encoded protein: CATSDSTGDGANVLTF.

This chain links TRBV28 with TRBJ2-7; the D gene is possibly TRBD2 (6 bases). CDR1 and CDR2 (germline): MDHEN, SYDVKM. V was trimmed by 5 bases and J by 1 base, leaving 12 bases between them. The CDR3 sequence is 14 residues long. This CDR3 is CASSKIAGSYEQYF. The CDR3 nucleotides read TGTGCCAGCAGTAAAATCGCGGGGTCCTACGAGCAGTACTTC.

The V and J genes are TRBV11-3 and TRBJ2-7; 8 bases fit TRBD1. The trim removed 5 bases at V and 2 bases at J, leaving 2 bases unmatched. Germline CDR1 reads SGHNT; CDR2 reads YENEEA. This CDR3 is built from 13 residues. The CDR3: CASSMTGAYEQYF. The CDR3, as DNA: TGTGCCAGCAGCATGACAGGGGCCTACGAGCAGTACTTC.

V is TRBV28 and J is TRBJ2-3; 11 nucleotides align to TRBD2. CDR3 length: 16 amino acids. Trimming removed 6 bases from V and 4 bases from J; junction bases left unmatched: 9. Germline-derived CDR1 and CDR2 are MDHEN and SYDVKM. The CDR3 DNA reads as TGTGCCAGCAGATTTAGCGGGGGGGTTTTCTCAGATACGCAGTATTTT. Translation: CASRFSGGVFSDTQYF.

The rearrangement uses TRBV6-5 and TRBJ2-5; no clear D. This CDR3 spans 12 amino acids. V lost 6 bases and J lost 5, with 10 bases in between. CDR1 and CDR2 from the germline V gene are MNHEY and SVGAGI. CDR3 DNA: TGTGCCAGCAGCCAACTCAGGGAGACCCAGTACTTC. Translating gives CASSQLRETQYF.

The chain's CDR3 is CASSREGNTEAFF. The CDR3 DNA reads TGCGCCAGCAGCAGGGAGGGGAACACTGAAGCTTTCTTT. This chain connects TRBV5-1 to TRBJ1-1, with unresolved D. Germline V CDR1 and CDR2: SGHRS, YFSETQ. V lost 4 bases, J lost 1 base, and 8 bases lay in between. This CDR3 spans 13 amino acids.

CDR3 DNA: TGTGCCAGTAGTCTCGGGACAGGGAACAATTCACCCCTCCACTTT. The encoded protein is CASSLGTGNNSPLHF. This chain joins TRBV19 and TRBJ1-6; the match to TRBD1 covers 9 bases. The J segment lost 7 bases and the V segment lost 5 bases, leaving 6 bases of the junction unmatched. Germline CDR1 reads LNHDA; CDR2 reads SQIVND (reference sequence). The CDR3 extends over 15 amino acids.

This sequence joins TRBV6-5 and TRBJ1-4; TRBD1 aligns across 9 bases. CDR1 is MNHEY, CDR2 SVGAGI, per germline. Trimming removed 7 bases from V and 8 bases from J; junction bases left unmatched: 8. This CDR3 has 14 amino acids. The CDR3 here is CASNLQGAGEKLFF. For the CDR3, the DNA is TGTGCCAGCAATTTACAGGGGGCGGGGGAAAAACTGTTTTTT.

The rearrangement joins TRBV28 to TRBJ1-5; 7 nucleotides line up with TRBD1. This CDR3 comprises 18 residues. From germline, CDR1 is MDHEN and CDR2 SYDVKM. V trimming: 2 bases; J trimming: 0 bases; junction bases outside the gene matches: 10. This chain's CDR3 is CASSLPLLTGDSNQPQHF. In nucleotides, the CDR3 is TGTGCCAGCAGTTTACCCCTCTTAACAGGGGATAGCAATCAGCCCCAGCATTTT.

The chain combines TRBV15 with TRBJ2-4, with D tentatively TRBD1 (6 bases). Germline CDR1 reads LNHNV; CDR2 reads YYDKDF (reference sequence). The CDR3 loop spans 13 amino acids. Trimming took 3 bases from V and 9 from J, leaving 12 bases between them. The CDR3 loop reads CATSRFMGAIQYF. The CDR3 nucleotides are TGTGCCACCAGCAGGTTCATGGGGGCCATTCAGTACTTC.

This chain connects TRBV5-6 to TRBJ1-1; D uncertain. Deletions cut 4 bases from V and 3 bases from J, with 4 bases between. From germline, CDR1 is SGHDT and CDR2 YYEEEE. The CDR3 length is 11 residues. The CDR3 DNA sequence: TGTGCCAGCAGCCTACACACTGAAGCTTTCTTT. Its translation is CASSLHTEAFF.

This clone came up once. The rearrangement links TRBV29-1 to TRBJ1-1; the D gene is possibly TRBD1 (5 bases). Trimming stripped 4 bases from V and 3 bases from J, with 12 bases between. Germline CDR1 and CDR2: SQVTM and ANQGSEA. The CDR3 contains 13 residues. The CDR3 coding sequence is TGCAGCGTTGTCCAGGGCGGGGACACTGAAGCTTTCTTT. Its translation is CSVVQGGDTEAFF.

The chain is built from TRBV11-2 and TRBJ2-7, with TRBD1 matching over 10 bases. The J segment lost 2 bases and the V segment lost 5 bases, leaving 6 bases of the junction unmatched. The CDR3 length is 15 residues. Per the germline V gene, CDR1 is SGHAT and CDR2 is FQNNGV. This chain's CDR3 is CASSVTGTGAYEQYF. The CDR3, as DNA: TGTGCCAGCAGCGTAACCGGGACAGGGGCCTACGAGCAGTACTTC.

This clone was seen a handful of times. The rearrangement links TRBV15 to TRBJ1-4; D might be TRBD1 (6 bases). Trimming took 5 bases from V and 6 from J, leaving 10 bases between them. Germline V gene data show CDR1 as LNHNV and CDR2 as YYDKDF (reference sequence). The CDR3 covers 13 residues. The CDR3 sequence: CATSRGTYEKLFF. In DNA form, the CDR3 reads TGTGCCACCAGCCGAGGGACATATGAAAAACTGTTTTTT.

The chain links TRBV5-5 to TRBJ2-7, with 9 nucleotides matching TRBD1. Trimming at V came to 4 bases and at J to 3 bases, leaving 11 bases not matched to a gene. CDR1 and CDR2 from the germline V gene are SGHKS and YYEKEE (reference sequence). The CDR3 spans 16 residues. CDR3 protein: CASSLLGQGELYEQYF. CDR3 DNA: TGTGCCAGCAGCCTACTGGGACAGGGCGAGCTCTACGAGCAGTACTTC.

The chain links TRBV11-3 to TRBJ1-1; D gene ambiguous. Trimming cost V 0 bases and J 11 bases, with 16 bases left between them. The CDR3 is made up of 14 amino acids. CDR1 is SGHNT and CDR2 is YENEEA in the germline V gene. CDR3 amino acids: CASSLDSTRVTAFF. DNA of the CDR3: TGTGCCAGCAGCTTAGATAGTACGAGGGTGACGGCTTTCTTT.

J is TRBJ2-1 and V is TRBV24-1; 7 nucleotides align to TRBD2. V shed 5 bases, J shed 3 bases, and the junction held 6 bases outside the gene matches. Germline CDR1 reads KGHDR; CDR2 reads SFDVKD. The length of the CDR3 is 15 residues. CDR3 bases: TGTGCCACCAGTGTGGGGGAGGGTGGCTACAATGAGCAGTTCTTC. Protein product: CATSVGEGGYNEQFF.

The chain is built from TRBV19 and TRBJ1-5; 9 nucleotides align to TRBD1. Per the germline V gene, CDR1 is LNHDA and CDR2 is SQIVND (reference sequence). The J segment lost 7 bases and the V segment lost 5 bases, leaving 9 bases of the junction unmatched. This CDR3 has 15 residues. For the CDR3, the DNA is TGTGCCAGTAGTCTAGGACAGGGGAGCGGGCAGCCCCAGCATTTT. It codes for CASSLGQGSGQPQHF. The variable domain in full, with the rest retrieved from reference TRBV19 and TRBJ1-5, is DGGITQSPKYLFRKEGQNVTLSCEQNLNHDAMYWYRQDPGQGLRLIYYSQIVNDFQKGDIAEGYSVSREKKESFPLTVTSAQKNPTAFYLCASSLGQGSGQPQHFGDGTRLSIL.

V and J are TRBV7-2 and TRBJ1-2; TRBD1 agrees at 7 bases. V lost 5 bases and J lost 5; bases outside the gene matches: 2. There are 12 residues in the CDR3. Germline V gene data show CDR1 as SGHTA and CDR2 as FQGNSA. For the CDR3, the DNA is TGTGCCAGCAGCCCGACAGGGTATGGCTACACCTTC. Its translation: CASSPTGYGYTF.

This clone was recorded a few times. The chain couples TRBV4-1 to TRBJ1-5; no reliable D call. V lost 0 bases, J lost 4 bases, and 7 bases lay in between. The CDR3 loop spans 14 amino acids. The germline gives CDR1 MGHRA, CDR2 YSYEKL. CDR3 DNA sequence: TGCGCCAGCAGCCAAGACCCCTTAAATCAGCCCCAGCATTTT. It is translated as CASSQDPLNQPQHF.

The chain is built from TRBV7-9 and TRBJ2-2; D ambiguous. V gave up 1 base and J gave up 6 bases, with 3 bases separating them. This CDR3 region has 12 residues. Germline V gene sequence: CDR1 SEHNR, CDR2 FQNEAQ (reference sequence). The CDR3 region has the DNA TGTGCCAGCAGCTTAGAGCCCGGGGAGCTGTTTTTT. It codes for CASSLEPGELFF.

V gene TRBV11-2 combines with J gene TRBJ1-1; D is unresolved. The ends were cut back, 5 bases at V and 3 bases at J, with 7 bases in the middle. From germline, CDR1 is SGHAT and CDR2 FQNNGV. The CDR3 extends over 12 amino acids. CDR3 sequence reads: CASSRGYTEAFF. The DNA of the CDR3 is TGTGCCAGCAGCCGAGGGTACACTGAAGCTTTCTTT.

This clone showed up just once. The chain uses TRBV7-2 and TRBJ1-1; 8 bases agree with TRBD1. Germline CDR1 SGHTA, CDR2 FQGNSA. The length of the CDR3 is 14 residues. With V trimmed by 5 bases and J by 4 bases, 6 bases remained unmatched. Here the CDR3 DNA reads TGTGCCAGCAGCCGGGGACAGGCAGGCACTGAAGCTTTCTTT. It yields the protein CASSRGQAGTEAFF.

Here the CDR3 DNA reads TGTGCCAGCAGCGGACAGGGGGAGTTTGAAGCTTTCTTT. This codes for CASSGQGEFEAFF. This rearrangement joins TRBV21-1 to TRBJ1-1; the D call TRBD1 from the table was never checked on the DNA. TRBV21-1 counts as a pseudogene. The CDR3 is made up of 13 amino acids.

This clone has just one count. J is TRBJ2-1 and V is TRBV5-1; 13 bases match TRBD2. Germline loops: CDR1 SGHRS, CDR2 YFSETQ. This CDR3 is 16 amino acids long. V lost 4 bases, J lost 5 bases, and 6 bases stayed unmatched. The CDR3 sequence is CASSARLAGGHNEQFF. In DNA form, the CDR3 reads TGCGCCAGCAGCGCCAGACTAGCGGGAGGCCACAATGAGCAGTTCTTC.

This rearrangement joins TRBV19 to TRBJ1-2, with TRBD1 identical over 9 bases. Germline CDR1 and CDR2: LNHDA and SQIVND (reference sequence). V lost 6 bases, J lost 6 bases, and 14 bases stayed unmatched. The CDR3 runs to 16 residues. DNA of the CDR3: TGTGCCAGTAGAGCGGAACCCGGGACAGGGAAGCATGGCTACACCTTC. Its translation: CASRAEPGTGKHGYTF.